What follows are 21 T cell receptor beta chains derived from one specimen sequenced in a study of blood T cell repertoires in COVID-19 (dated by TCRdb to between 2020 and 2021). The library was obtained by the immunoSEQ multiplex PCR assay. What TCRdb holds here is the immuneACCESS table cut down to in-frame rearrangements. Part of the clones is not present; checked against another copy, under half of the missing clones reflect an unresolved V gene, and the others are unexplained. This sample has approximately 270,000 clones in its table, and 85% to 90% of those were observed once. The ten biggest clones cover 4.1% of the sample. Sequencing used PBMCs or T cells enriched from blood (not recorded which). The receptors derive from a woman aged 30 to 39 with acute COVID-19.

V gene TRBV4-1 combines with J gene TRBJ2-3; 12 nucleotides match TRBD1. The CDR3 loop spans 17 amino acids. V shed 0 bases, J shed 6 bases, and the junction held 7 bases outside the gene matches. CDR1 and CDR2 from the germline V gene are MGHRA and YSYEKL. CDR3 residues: CASSQEERDRGLDTQYF. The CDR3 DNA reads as TGCGCCAGCAGCCAAGAAGAGCGGGACAGGGGGCTGGATACGCAGTATTTT.

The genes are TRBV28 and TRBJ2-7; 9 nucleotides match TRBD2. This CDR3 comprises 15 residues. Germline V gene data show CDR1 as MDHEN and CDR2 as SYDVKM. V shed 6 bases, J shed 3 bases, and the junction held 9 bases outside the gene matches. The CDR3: CASSPTSGFLYEQYF. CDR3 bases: TGTGCCAGCAGCCCGACTAGCGGATTTCTCTACGAGCAGTACTTC.

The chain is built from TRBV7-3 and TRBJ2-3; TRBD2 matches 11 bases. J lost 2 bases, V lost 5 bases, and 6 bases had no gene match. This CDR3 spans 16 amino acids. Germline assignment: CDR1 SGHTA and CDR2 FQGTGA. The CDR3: CASSPGTSGTTDTQYF. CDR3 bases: TGTGCCAGCAGCCCAGGGACTAGCGGAACCACAGATACGCAGTATTTT. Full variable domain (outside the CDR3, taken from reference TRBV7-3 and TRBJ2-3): GAGVSQTPSNKVTEKGKYVELRCDPISGHTALYWYRQSLGQGPEFLIYFQGTGAADDSGLPNDRFFAVRPEGSVSTLKIQRTERGDSAVYLCASSPGTSGTTDTQYFGPGTRLTVL.

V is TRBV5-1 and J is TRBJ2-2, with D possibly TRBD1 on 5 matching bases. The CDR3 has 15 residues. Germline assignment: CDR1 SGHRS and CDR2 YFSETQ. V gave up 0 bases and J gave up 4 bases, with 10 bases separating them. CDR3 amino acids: CASSLGPTVTGELFF. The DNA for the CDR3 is TGCGCCAGCAGCTTGGGGCCGACAGTCACCGGGGAGCTGTTTTTT.

The CDR3 nucleotides read TGCGCCAGTGGGACAGACACTGAAGCTTTCTTT. Translated: CASGTDTEAFF. V usage is TRBV5-1 and J usage is TRBJ1-1; 7 bases match TRBD1. The V and J ends lost 8 bases and 3 bases, in that order; junction bases with no gene match: 1. Germline CDR1 SGHRS, CDR2 YFSETQ. CDR3 length: 11 amino acids. Using reference TRBV5-1 and TRBJ1-1 for the parts outside the CDR3, the full variable domain is KAGVTQTPRYLIKTRGQQVTLSCSPISGHRSVSWYQQTPGQGLQFLFEYFSETQRNKGNFPGRFSGRQFSNSRSEMNVSTLELGDSALYLCASGTDTEAFFGQGTRLTVV.

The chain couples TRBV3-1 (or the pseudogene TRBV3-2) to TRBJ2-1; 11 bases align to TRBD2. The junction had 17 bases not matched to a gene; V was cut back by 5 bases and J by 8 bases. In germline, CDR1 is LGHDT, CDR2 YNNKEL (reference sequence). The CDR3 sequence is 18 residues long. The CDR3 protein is CASSSRLLGTSGTDEQFF. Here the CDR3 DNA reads TGTGCCAGCAGCTCGCGCCTCCTGGGGACTAGCGGTACGGATGAGCAGTTCTTC.

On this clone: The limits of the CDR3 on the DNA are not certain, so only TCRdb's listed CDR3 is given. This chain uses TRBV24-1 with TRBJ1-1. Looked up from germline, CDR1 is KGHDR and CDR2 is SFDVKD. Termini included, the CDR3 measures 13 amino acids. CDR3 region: CATSTSGTTEAFF.

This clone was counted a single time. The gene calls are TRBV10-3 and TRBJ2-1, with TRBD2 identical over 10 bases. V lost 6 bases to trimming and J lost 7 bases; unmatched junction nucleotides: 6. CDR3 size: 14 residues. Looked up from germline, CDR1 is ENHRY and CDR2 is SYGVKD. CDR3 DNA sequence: TGTGCCATCAGAATTAGCGGGAGGTTAAATGAGCAGTTCTTC. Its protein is CAIRISGRLNEQFF.

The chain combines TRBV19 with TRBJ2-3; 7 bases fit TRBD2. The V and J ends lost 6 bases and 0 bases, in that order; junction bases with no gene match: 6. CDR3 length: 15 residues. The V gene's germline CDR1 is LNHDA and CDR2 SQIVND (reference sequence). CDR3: CASRTRAGSTDTQYF. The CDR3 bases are TGTGCCAGTAGAACCAGAGCGGGAAGCACAGATACGCAGTATTTT.

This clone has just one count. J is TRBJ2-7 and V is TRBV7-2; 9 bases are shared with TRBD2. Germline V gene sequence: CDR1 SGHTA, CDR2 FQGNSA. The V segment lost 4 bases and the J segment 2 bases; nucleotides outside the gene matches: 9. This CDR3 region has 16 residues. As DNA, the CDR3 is TGTGCCAGCAGCTCGCGACTGACTAGCGGAACCTACGAGCAGTACTTC. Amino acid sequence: CASSSRLTSGTYEQYF.

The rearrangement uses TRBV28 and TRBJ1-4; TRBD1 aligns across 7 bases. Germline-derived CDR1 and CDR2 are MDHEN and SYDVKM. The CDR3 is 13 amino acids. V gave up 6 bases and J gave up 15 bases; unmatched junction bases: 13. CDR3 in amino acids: CASSYGTVELVFF. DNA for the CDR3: TGTGCCAGCAGCTACGGGACAGTTGAACTTGTGTTTTTT.

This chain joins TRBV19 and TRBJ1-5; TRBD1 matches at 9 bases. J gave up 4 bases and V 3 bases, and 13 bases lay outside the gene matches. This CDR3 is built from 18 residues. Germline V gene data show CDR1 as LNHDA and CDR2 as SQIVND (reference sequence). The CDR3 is CASSMDGTGRDWNQPQHF. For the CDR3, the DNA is TGTGCCAGTAGTATGGACGGGACAGGGAGGGATTGGAATCAGCCCCAGCATTTT.

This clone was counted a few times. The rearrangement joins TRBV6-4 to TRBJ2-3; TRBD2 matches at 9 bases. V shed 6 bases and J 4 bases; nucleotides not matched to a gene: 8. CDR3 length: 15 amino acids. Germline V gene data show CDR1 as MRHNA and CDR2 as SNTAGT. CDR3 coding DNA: TGTGCCAGCAGCCGATTAGCGGGAGCCGCAGATACGCAGTATTTT. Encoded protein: CASSRLAGAADTQYF.

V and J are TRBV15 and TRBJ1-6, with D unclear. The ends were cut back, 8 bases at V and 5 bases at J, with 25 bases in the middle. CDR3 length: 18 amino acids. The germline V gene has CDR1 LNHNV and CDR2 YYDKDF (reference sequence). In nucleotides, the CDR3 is TGTGCCACCCCCTATACCCCGTCAGCCCGACGGGATAATTCACCCCTCCACTTT. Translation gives CATPYTPSARRDNSPLHF.

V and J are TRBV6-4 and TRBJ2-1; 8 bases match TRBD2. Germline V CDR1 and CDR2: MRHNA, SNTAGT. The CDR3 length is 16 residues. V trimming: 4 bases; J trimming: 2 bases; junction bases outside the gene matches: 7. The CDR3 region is CASSGLAGTTYNEQFF. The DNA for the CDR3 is TGTGCCAGCAGTGGCTTAGCGGGAACCACCTACAATGAGCAGTTCTTC.

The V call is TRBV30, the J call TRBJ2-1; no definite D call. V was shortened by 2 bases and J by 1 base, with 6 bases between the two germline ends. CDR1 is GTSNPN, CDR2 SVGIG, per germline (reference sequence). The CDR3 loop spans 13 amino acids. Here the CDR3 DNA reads TGTGCCTGGAGTCAAGCTTCCTACAATGAGCAGTTCTTC. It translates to CAWSQASYNEQFF. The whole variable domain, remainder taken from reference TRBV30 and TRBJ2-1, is SQTIHQWPATLVQPVGSPLSLECTVEGTSNPNLYWYRQAAGRGLQLLFYSVGIGQISSEVPQNLSASRPQDRQFILSSKKLLLSDSGFYLCAWSQASYNEQFFGPGTRLTVL.

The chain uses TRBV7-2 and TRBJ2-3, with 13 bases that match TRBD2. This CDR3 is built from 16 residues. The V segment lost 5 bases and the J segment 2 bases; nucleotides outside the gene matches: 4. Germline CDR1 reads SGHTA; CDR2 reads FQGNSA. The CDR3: CASSLGTSGNTDTQYF. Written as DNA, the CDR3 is TGTGCCAGCAGCCTCGGGACTAGCGGGAACACAGATACGCAGTATTTT.

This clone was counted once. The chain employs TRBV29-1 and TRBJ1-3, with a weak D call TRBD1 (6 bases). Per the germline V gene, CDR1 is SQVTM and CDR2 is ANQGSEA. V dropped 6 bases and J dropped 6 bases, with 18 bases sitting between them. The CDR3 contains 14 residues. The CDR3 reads CSVVQGREVNTIYF. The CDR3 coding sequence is TGCAGCGTCGTTCAGGGGAGGGAAGTAAACACCATATATTTT.

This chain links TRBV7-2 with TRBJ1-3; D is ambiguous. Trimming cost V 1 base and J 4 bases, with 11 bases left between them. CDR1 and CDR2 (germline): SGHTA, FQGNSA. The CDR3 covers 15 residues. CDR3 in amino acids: CASSLVGGSGNTIYF. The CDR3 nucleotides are TGTGCCAGCAGCTTAGTGGGAGGGTCAGGAAACACCATATATTTT.

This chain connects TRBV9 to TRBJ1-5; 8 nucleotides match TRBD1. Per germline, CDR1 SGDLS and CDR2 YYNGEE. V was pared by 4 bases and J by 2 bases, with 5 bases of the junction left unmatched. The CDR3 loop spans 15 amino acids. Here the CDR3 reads CASSKTGDGNQPQHF. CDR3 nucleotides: TGTGCCAGCAGCAAGACAGGGGACGGCAATCAGCCCCAGCATTTT.

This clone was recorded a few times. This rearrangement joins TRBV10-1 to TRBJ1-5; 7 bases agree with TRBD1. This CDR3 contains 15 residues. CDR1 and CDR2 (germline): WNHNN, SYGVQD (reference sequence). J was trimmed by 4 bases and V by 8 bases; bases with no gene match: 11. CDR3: CASPKRQGLNQPQHF. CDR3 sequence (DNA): TGCGCCAGCCCTAAAAGACAGGGCCTAAATCAGCCCCAGCATTTT.